Included here is one T cell receptor (beta chain) sequence, with context. The antigen is not known. Per the germline V gene, CDR1 is DFQATT and CDR2 is SNEGSKA (reference sequence). J lost 4 bases, V lost 6 bases, and 6 bases had no gene match. This CDR3 is 14 amino acids long. The sorted-subset TCR libraries were prepared using about a million CD4+ or CD8+ T cells as the starting material. This entry belongs to a study of neurological immune-mediated disorders. Study-wide results and caveats: Because no CDR3 amino acid sequences were shared across subjects by expanded clones, private repertoires were suggested in all groups.

MiXCR, run by TCRdb on the 5' RACE reads, gives a single entry per CDR3 protein. The sample includes 20,000 to 25,000 distinct CDR3 sequences, approximately 5.9% of them seen just once. The receptor was isolated from a man younger than 35 in good health. V is TRBV20-1 and J is TRBJ2-7; 13 bases line up with TRBD2. Sequences were obtained from CD8+ T cells from blood. This CDR3 is CSARWTSGGYEQYF. In nucleotides, the CDR3 is TGCAGTGCCCGTTGGACTAGCGGGGGTTACGAGCAGTACTTC.